This T cell receptor (beta chain) was captured in a study of PD-1 blockade in mismatch repair-deficient tumors. In the study overall: All were previously treated, progressing patients with about a dozen mismatch repair-deficient cancer types.

Every patient had mismatch repair deficiency by PCR or immunohistochemistry. TCR sequencing covered a few patients who responded to pembrolizumab. This clone was seen only once. Its target is unknown. Repertoires were generated with immunoSEQ multiplex PCR, while TCRdb's copy carries only in-frame clones and drops some. The sample carries some 48,000 clones, approximately 80% recorded once. The CDR3 extends over 13 amino acids. The germline gives CDR1 MRHNA, CDR2 SNTAGT. V was clipped by 0 bases and J by 5 bases, with 6 bases between them. Study results and caveats: After pembrolizumab, tumor-resident clones rose rapidly, then generally contracted before radiologic responses.

This sequence was found in an adult with mismatch repair-deficient cancer. The material sequenced was PBMCs, taken before pembrolizumab treatment. The chain links TRBV6-4 to TRBJ2-3; D uncertain. The CDR3 loop reads CASSDSSLDTQYF. CDR3 sequence (DNA): TGTGCCAGCAGTGACTCCTCTCTAGATACGCAGTATTTT.